What follows are 28 T cell receptor beta chains derived from one specimen sequenced in a study of identical twins. TCRdb used MiXCR to reprocess the 5' RACE reads, holding one entry per CDR3 protein. Altogether approximately 500,000 distinct CDR3 sequences are present, 12% to 15% being singletons, with the ten largest covering nearly 0.45%. These same records also appear under a second study, on yellow fever vaccine responses in identical twins.

Material: CD4+ T cells sorted from blood. Receptor source: a woman between 18 and 29 years old in good health.

This clonotype was detected ten times or more. The CDR3 sequence is CASSVAGTGYNEQFF. CDR3 DNA: TGTGCCAGCAGCGTAGCGGGGACAGGCTACAATGAGCAGTTCTTC. This chain links TRBV9 with TRBJ2-1; 8 bases fit TRBD1. With 0 bases clipped from V and 3 bases from J, the junction kept 2 bases outside the gene matches. CDR3 length: 15 amino acids. Germline CDR1 reads SGDLS; CDR2 reads YYNGEE.

This clonotype was counted ten times or more. The chain has TRBV15 and TRBJ2-2, with no clear D. Germline CDR1 and CDR2: LNHNV and YYDKDF (reference sequence). The CDR3 runs 13 residues. Trimming took off 6 bases at V and 1 base at J, with 6 bases between the two ends. CDR3 protein: CATRTLNTGELFF. CDR3 nucleotides: TGTGCCACCAGAACCCTGAACACCGGGGAGCTGTTTTTT.

This clonotype appeared a few times. This chain links TRBV3-1 with TRBJ2-5; D unresolved. Germline V gene data show CDR1 as LGHDT and CDR2 as YNNKEL (reference sequence). The CDR3 runs 16 residues. V lost 0 bases, J lost 2 bases, and 13 bases lay in between. CDR3 DNA: TGTGCCAGCAGCCAAGATCAAGGTTCGGCTCAAGAGACCCAGTACTTC. Its translation: CASSQDQGSAQETQYF.

The rearrangement uses TRBV28 and TRBJ2-7; D possibly corresponds to TRBD2 (6 bases). Trimming pared 10 bases from V and 1 base from J, leaving 14 bases between. This CDR3 comprises 13 residues. Per the germline V gene, CDR1 is MDHEN and CDR2 is SYDVKM. The CDR3 loop reads CAITGLTSYEQYF. The CDR3 DNA is TGTGCCATCACGGGACTCACATCCTACGAGCAGTACTTC.

This clonotype occurred a few times. The V gene is TRBV6-2 or TRBV6-3, the J gene TRBJ2-4; the D gene is possibly TRBD2 (7 bases). CDR3 length equals 14 residues. With 6 bases removed from V and 9 bases from J, the gap between germline ends came to 18 bases. Germline V lookup: CDR1 MNHEY, CDR2 SVGEGT. CDR3 nucleotide sequence: TGTGCCAGCAGCCCACCGGGGGGCGGGGGCATTCAGTACTTC. It codes for CASSPPGGGGIQYF.

This clonotype turned up a few times. V gene TRBV21-1 combines with J gene TRBJ2-1; the DNA was not compared with TRBD1, the D call given in the table. TRBV21-1 is described as a pseudogene. The CDR3 sequence is 17 residues long. CDR3 nucleotides: TGTGCCAGCAGCAAAAGAGGGACGGGACAGGGAGGTAATGAGCAGTTCTTC. Its translation: CASSKRGTGQGGNEQFF.

This clonotype was seen more than once but under ten times. The rearrangement joins TRBV4-1 to TRBJ1-6; TRBD1 agrees at 8 bases. This CDR3 spans 19 amino acids. Germline V CDR1 and CDR2: MGHRA, YSYEKL. V lost 1 base and J lost 12; bases outside the gene matches: 20. CDR3 amino acids: CASSQARGTGTGGREPLHF. In nucleotides, the CDR3 is TGCGCCAGCAGCCAAGCGAGGGGGACCGGGACAGGTGGAAGGGAACCCCTCCACTTT.

V usage is TRBV23-1 and J usage is TRBJ1-5, with no clear D. TRBV23-1 is an open reading frame whose function is uncertain. The CDR3 extends over 15 amino acids. V lost 4 bases, J lost 0 bases, and 10 bases lay in between. CDR3 coding DNA: TGCGCCAGCAGTCCAAGCGGCAATAGCAATCAGCCCCAGCATTTT. Amino acids: CASSPSGNSNQPQHF.

This sequence joins TRBV4-1 and TRBJ2-7; 10 bases agree with TRBD2. CDR1 is MGHRA, CDR2 YSYEKL, per germline. CDR3 length: 15 residues. Trimming took 0 bases from V and 1 from J; bases not matched to a gene: 0. The CDR3 DNA sequence: TGCGCCAGCAGCCAAGAGGGACTAGCGTCCTACGAGCAGTACGTC. Its protein product is CASSQEGLASYEQYV.

This clonotype has just a few counts. The J gene is TRBJ1-4, the V gene TRBV25-1; D ambiguous. From germline, CDR1 is MGHDK and CDR2 SYGVNS. The CDR3 is made up of 15 amino acids. Trimming cost V 1 base and J 7 bases, with 13 bases left between them. The CDR3 spells CASSELSQAAEKLFF. The CDR3 coding sequence is TGTGCCAGCAGTGAATTGTCCCAGGCGGCTGAAAAACTGTTTTTT.

In its sample, this clonotype was seen many times. The CDR3 DNA is TGTGCCAGCAGCCTTAGCCCCCAGGGGGCTATCGGGGAGCTGTTTTTT. It yields the protein CASSLSPQGAIGELFF. This chain links TRBV7-6 with TRBJ2-2; 8 nucleotides line up with TRBD1. V shed 5 bases, J shed 7 bases, and the junction held 12 bases outside the gene matches. CDR3 size: 16 residues. Germline CDR1 SGHVS, CDR2 FNYEAQ. The entire variable domain, with the rest obtained from reference TRBV7-6 and TRBJ2-2, is as follows: GAGVSQSPRYKVTKRGQDVALRCDPISGHVSLYWYRQALGQGPEFLTYFNYEAQQDKSGLPNDRFSAERPEGSISTLTIQRTEQRDSAMYRCASSLSPQGAIGELFFGEGSRLTVL.

This clonotype came up a few times. The V gene is TRBV6-5, the J gene TRBJ1-4; 10 bases are a match to TRBD1. J gave up 7 bases and V 1 base, and 3 bases lay outside the gene matches. The germline V gene encodes CDR1 MNHEY and CDR2 SVGAGI. The length of the CDR3 is 15 residues. The CDR3 DNA sequence: TGTGCCAGCAGTTACTGGACAGGGGGTGGTGAAAAACTGTTTTTT. It is translated as CASSYWTGGGEKLFF.

The chain has TRBV5-1 and TRBJ2-2; unclear D gene. Trimming shortened V by 1 base and J by 4 bases, and 14 bases separated the two germline ends. This CDR3 contains 16 residues. Germline V gene data show CDR1 as SGHRS and CDR2 as YFSETQ. The CDR3 loop reads CASSLSEIGGTGELFF. DNA of the CDR3: TGCGCCAGCAGCTTGTCTGAAATCGGTGGCACCGGGGAGCTGTTTTTT.

This clonotype was counted only a few times. V gene TRBV28 combines with J gene TRBJ2-7; D call uncertain. Trimming took 3 bases from V and 5 from J, leaving 11 bases between them. The CDR3 has 13 residues. CDR1 and CDR2 from the germline V gene are MDHEN and SYDVKM. The CDR3 region is CASSFVQVNEQYF. DNA for the CDR3: TGTGCCAGCAGTTTTGTCCAGGTCAACGAGCAGTACTTC.

This clonotype has only a few counts. This chain uses TRBV29-1 with TRBJ2-7; 9 nucleotides align to TRBD1. Germline V gene data show CDR1 as SQVTM and CDR2 as ANQGSEA. Losses at the gene ends were 8 bases for V and 6 bases for J; bases not matched to a gene: 14. CDR3 length equals 14 residues. CDR3 sequence: CSLRTGTGSTEQYV. The CDR3 DNA sequence: TGCAGCTTAAGAACCGGGACAGGGTCGACCGAGCAGTACGTC.

The V call is TRBV6-5, the J call TRBJ1-5; D not certain. This CDR3 is built from 13 residues. The V gene's germline CDR1 is MNHEY and CDR2 SVGAGI. V lost 3 bases and J lost 3, with 6 bases in between. The CDR3 region is CASSYEINQPQHF. DNA of the CDR3: TGTGCCAGCAGTTATGAGATCAATCAGCCCCAGCATTTT.

There are a few counts of this clonotype. The chain combines TRBV11-1 with TRBJ2-2, with TRBD1 matching over 7 bases. CDR3 length: 18 residues. Germline values: CDR1 SGHAT, CDR2 FQDESV (reference sequence). The V gene end was trimmed by 4 bases and the J gene end by 0 bases; junction bases not matched to a gene: 11. The DNA for the CDR3 is TGTGCCAGCAGCTCCGCCGAACTTACAGGGGCGAACACCGGGGAGCTGTTTTTT. Amino acid sequence: CASSSAELTGANTGELFF.

This clonotype turned up a few times. The rearrangement links TRBV25-1 to TRBJ2-7; the match to TRBD1 covers 7 bases. The CDR3 is made up of 15 amino acids. CDR1 is MGHDK, CDR2 SYGVNS, per germline. The junction had 3 bases not matched to a gene; V was cut back by 1 base and J by 0 bases. The CDR3: CASSEFGTASYEQYF. The CDR3 DNA is TGTGCCAGCAGTGAATTCGGGACAGCCTCCTACGAGCAGTACTTC.

This clonotype occurred a few times. The chain has TRBV24-1 and TRBJ2-2; 14 positions agree with TRBD2. Germline CDR1 KGHDR, CDR2 SFDVKD. The CDR3 is 15 amino acids. V was clipped by 5 bases and J by 5 bases; unmatched bases: 0. The CDR3 DNA reads TGTGCCACCAGTGGACTAGCGGGAGGGACCGGGGAGCTGTTTTTT. Its translation: CATSGLAGGTGELFF.

This clonotype came up many times. The gene calls are TRBV10-3 and TRBJ2-7; D assignment may be TRBD1 or TRBD2 (5 bases each). The V gene's germline CDR1 is ENHRY and CDR2 SYGVKD. This CDR3 is 14 amino acids long. V was shortened by 3 bases and J by 0 bases, with 9 bases between the two germline ends. The CDR3 loop reads CAISDPGSSYEQYF. CDR3 bases: TGTGCCATCAGTGACCCAGGGAGCTCCTACGAGCAGTACTTC.

This clonotype was observed a handful of times. The chain is built from TRBV7-9 and TRBJ1-6; the D is unclear. The V and J ends lost 5 bases and 5 bases respectively, with 13 bases between them. In germline, CDR1 is SEHNR, CDR2 FQNEAQ (reference sequence). The CDR3 spans 15 residues. The CDR3 coding sequence is TGTGCCAGCAGCCCGCAAGGGCGCGATAATTCACCCCTCCACTTT. Amino acids: CASSPQGRDNSPLHF.

The sample holds a few counts of this clonotype. The V call is TRBV7-9, the J call TRBJ2-7; D possibly matches TRBD1 or TRBD2 (5 bases each). The CDR3 length is 14 residues. Germline V gene sequence: CDR1 SEHNR, CDR2 FQNEAQ (reference sequence). Between the trimmed V and J ends, which lost 4 bases and 3 bases, there was a span of 13 bases. The CDR3 DNA follows: TGTGCCAGCAGCTCCGAGGGACGGATCTACGAGCAGTACGTC. Translation gives CASSSEGRIYEQYV.

This sequence joins TRBV12-3 or TRBV12-4 and TRBJ2-7, with 9 bases matching TRBD2. CDR3 size: 15 residues. V trimming: 1 base; J trimming: 3 bases; junction bases outside the gene matches: 4. The CDR3 DNA sequence: TGTGCCAGCAGTTTAGTCGGTAGCGGGAGCTACGAGCAGTACTTC. Encoded protein: CASSLVGSGSYEQYF.

This clonotype was counted a few times. DNA for the CDR3: TGTGCCAGCAGTGAAGGCGGACAGGTGCGAAATGAGCAGTTCTTC. The encoded protein is CASSEGGQVRNEQFF. The chain employs TRBV2 and TRBJ2-1, with TRBD1 matching over 7 bases. This CDR3 is built from 15 residues. V was pared by 1 base and J by 7 bases, with 7 bases of the junction left unmatched. CDR1 SNHLY and CDR2 FYNNEI come from the germline V gene.

The chain has TRBV12-3 or TRBV12-4 and TRBJ2-7; 15 bases fit TRBD2. CDR3 size: 18 residues. Trimming removed 3 bases from V and 0 bases from J; junction bases left unmatched: 6. CDR3 sequence reads: CASSFGLAGGPGSYEQYF. The CDR3 DNA reads as TGTGCCAGCAGTTTCGGACTAGCGGGAGGGCCTGGCTCCTACGAGCAGTACTTC.

This clonotype was seen only a few times. V and J are TRBV4-1 and TRBJ2-5; 7 nucleotides line up with TRBD2. V shed 0 bases, J shed 5 bases, and the junction held 12 bases outside the gene matches. The CDR3 consists of 17 residues. Per the germline V gene, CDR1 is MGHRA and CDR2 is YSYEKL. CDR3 in DNA: TGCGCCAGCAGCCAAGATGTTTCCGGGACTATTAGGGAGACCCAGTACTTC. This gives the protein CASSQDVSGTIRETQYF.

This clonotype has ten or more counts. This chain connects TRBV7-9 to TRBJ2-3, with TRBD2 matching 7 bases. CDR1 SEHNR and CDR2 FQNEAQ come from the germline V gene (reference sequence). V dropped 5 bases and J dropped 3; count of bases not matched to a gene: 11. The CDR3 has 16 residues. This chain's CDR3 is CASSPRAGIKTDTQYF. In DNA, the CDR3 is TGTGCCAGCAGCCCCAGAGCGGGGATTAAAACAGATACGCAGTATTTT.

V gene TRBV20-1 combines with J gene TRBJ2-1, with 10 bases aligning to TRBD2. There are 15 residues in the CDR3. CDR1 is DFQATT and CDR2 is SNEGSKA in the germline V gene (reference sequence). The ends lost 6 bases at V and 3 bases at J; junction bases unmatched: 8. CDR3 residues: CSAKQRTSGYNEQFF. The CDR3 coding sequence is TGCAGTGCAAAGCAACGGACTAGCGGCTACAATGAGCAGTTCTTC.